One T cell receptor beta chain is described in this entry. Its antigen remains unidentified. This entry belongs to a study of a mutant IDH1 vaccine in newly diagnosed glioma. Study-level background: Pretreatment consisted of radiotherapy, temozolomide, or both, with most receiving both. Study-wide results and caveats: Of the patients, roughly 95% had vaccine-induced immune responses. Changes to the top peripheral T cell clonotypes appeared unrelated to pseudoprogression.

In germline, CDR1 is SGHTA, CDR2 FQGNSA. Deletions cut 5 bases from V and 7 bases from J, with 15 bases between. There are 14 residues in the CDR3. The time point was: baseline, week 1 (first vaccination visit). The treatment was: pre-vaccination baseline after standard-of-care therapy. Profiled with immunoSEQ multiplex PCR; TCRdb holds only in-frame clones, not every one. The sample lists around 64,000 clones, around 83% seen once, with approximately 4.5% in the top ten. The material was peripheral blood mononuclear cells (PBMCs), obtained from a glioma patient treated with radiotherapy, temozolomide or both. The clonotype originates from a woman younger than 30 with glioma. Some clones in this sample may be carry-over from other donors' samples. The chain uses TRBV7-2 and TRBJ2-1; possible D gene TRBD1, 5 bases. The DNA for the CDR3 is TGTGCCAGCAGCCCCCCAGGACATAATAATGAGCAGTTCTTC. Protein sequence: CASSPPGHNNEQFF.